Below, one TCR beta chain is given with its context. What it binds is not known. The sample belongs to a study of vaccination and CD4 T cells after COVID-19. Treatment specified: approximately 11-day PBMC culture with coronavirus spike peptide pools or control peptides (ViraFEST assay). The CDR3 contains 13 residues. In germline, CDR1 is SQVTM, CDR2 ANQGSEA. The germline V and J ends were trimmed by 4 bases and 6 bases, with 15 bases remaining between them. Cultured CD4+ T-cell DNA underwent Oncomine TCR Beta short-read sequencing. TCRdb reprocessed the PCR reads via MiXCR and lists one record per CDR3 protein. The sample holds approximately 19,000 distinct CDR3 sequences, about two fifths seen once.

The sequence was obtained from a human donor who had recovered from COVID-19. The chain has TRBV29-1 and TRBJ1-1; D perhaps matches TRBD1 (5 bases). Sequencing used CD4+ T cells from blood, cultured in vitro. CDR3 loop: CSVGQTIGAEAFF. CDR3 coding DNA: TGCAGCGTTGGACAGACTATTGGAGCTGAAGCTTTCTTT.